This T cell receptor beta chain appears in the sequencing data of a study of T cell responses to AZD1222 COVID-19 vaccine. Measured with immunoSEQ multiplex PCR; TCRdb has only the in-frame clones, and not every one. The sample records 150,000 or so clones, roughly 93% being singletons. Of note for this clone: Its antigen remains unidentified.

Trimming took off 6 bases at V and 0 bases at J, with 12 bases between the two ends. Germline loops: CDR1 KGHSH, CDR2 LQKENI. The CDR3 contains 15 residues. Notes on the study in general: Reportedly, nearly half of unique spike TCRs recognized epitopes outside B.1.351/B.1.1.7 mutations. Distributed over spike, vaccine-associated CD4 TCRs predominated at 160-218 and 743-854.

The sample consisted of peripheral blood, taken 28 days after the second AZD1222 dose. This chain joins TRBV18 and TRBJ1-5; tentatively, D is TRBD1 (6 bases). The clonotype was recovered from an adult who received the AZD1222 COVID-19 vaccine. The DNA of the CDR3 is TGTGCCAGCTCGCCAAGGACAGCTAGCAATCAGCCCCAGCATTTT. Encoded protein: CASSPRTASNQPQHF. Full variable domain (rest looked up from reference TRBV18 and TRBJ1-5): NAGVMQNPRHLVRRRGQEARLRCSPMKGHSHVYWYRQLPEEGLKFMVYLQKENIIDESGMPKERFSAEFPKEGPSILRIQQVVRGDSAAYFCASSPRTASNQPQHFGDGTRLSIL.